A single sample gave rise to the 25 T cell receptor beta chains below, sequenced in a study of blood T cell repertoires in COVID-19 (dated by TCRdb to about 2020). Library creation used the immunoSEQ multiplex PCR assay. TCRdb limited this immuneACCESS table to in-frame rearrangements with V and J called. A share of clones is missing; checked studies link under half to unresolved V genes, and the rest is unexplained. The sample contains about 150,000 clones, 80% to 90% of them found a single time. Around 6.7% of the sample belongs to the ten largest clones. The specimen was peripheral blood. The origin of the receptors is a woman in her forties or fifties in a cohort sampled during active or convalescent COVID-19.

The chain recombines TRBV21-1 with TRBJ1-4; TRBD1 is taken as the D call from the table, unchecked against the DNA. TRBV21-1 is designated a pseudogene. This CDR3 comprises 17 residues. The CDR3 region has the DNA TGTGCCAGCAGCAAATGGGACAGGGATTGCTCTTTTGAAAAACTGTTTTTT. Translation gives CASSKWDRDCSFEKLFF.

Concerning this clone: Other DNA sequences from this sample encode an identical CDR3 as well. The V call is TRBV2, the J call TRBJ1-1; 9 bases fit TRBD1. V trimming: 6 bases; J trimming: 5 bases; junction bases outside the gene matches: 10. The CDR3 has 15 residues. CDR1 and CDR2 from the germline V gene are SNHLY and FYNNEI. Written as DNA, the CDR3 is TGTGCCAGCAGGGAAACCGGGACAGGGCGGACTGAAGCTTTCTTT. Its protein is CASRETGTGRTEAFF.

The CDR3 loop reads CASSLRAQGQSDIYGYTF. The CDR3 DNA reads TGTGCCAGCAGCCTCCGCGCACAAGGACAGTCCGACATTTATGGCTACACCTTC. The chain combines TRBV7-2 with TRBJ1-2; weak D call: TRBD1 (6 bases). Germline values: CDR1 SGHTA, CDR2 FQGNSA. The CDR3 covers 18 residues. V was shortened by 5 bases and J by 5 bases, with 27 bases between the two germline ends.

For the CDR3, the DNA is TGTGCCAGCAGCCGTCAGGGACAGACAACTAATGAAAAACTGTTTTTT. Translating it yields CASSRQGQTTNEKLFF. The chain joins TRBV5-5 to TRBJ1-4, with TRBD1 matching 7 bases. The CDR3 is 16 amino acids. In germline, CDR1 is SGHKS, CDR2 YYEKEE (reference sequence). With 4 bases clipped from V and 0 bases from J, the junction kept 6 bases outside the gene matches.

The V gene is TRBV9, the J gene TRBJ1-3; TRBD1 is a possible D gene (6 bases). The V end lost 3 bases, the J end lost 0 bases, and 13 bases lay between the germline ends. Germline V gene data show CDR1 as SGDLS and CDR2 as YYNGEE. This CDR3 is 16 amino acids long. The CDR3 coding sequence is TGTGCCAGCAGCGCGGACAGTCCCAACTCTGGAAACACCATATATTTT. Translated, it gives CASSADSPNSGNTIYF.

This rearrangement joins TRBV4-1 to TRBJ2-7, with D perhaps TRBD2 (6 bases). Germline V gene lookup returns CDR1 MGHRA and CDR2 YSYEKL. CDR3 length: 14 residues. Deletions cut 0 bases from V and 3 bases from J, with 9 bases between. In DNA, the CDR3 is TGCGCCAGCAGCCAAGATTGGCGGGGCTACGAGCAGTACTTC. As protein: CASSQDWRGYEQYF.

The chain carries TRBV10-3 and TRBJ1-1; unclear D gene. The CDR3 is 9 amino acids. Deletions cut 8 bases from V and 11 bases from J, with 9 bases between. The germline V gene encodes CDR1 ENHRY and CDR2 SYGVKD. Here the CDR3 reads CAIHCVAFF. The DNA of the CDR3 is TGTGCCATCCATTGCGTTGCTTTCTTT.

The rearrangement links TRBV5-1 to TRBJ1-1, with TRBD1 matching 10 bases. Germline loops: CDR1 SGHRS, CDR2 YFSETQ. The V and J ends lost 5 bases and 4 bases, in that order; junction bases with no gene match: 8. There are 15 residues in the CDR3. The CDR3 sequence is CASSRDRGRGTEAFF. As DNA, the CDR3 is TGCGCCAGCAGTCGGGACAGGGGTCGCGGCACTGAAGCTTTCTTT.

J is TRBJ1-4 and V is TRBV29-1; possibly TRBD1 for D (6 bases). Trimming left V 7 bases short and J 7 bases short, with 13 bases between. The CDR3 consists of 12 residues. Germline CDR1 and CDR2: SQVTM and ANQGSEA. The DNA of the CDR3 is TGCAGCGCTCGGGGGGCAAGTGAAAAACTGTTTTTT. Protein product: CSARGASEKLFF.

The chain links TRBV4-1 to TRBJ1-5, with 11 bases aligning to TRBD1. Germline assignment: CDR1 MGHRA and CDR2 YSYEKL. V gave up 5 bases and J gave up 4 bases; unmatched junction bases: 4. The CDR3 is 15 residues long. CDR3: CASSGDRGTNQPQHF. CDR3 sequence (DNA): TGCGCCAGCAGCGGGGACAGGGGGACAAATCAGCCCCAGCATTTT.

As regards this clone: Other DNA sequences in this specimen translate into the identical CDR3. The chain combines TRBV7-9 with TRBJ2-3, with D uncertain. The germline V gene encodes CDR1 SEHNR and CDR2 FQNEAQ (reference sequence). Trimming stripped 1 base from V and 3 bases from J, with 8 bases between. This CDR3 comprises 14 residues. CDR3 sequence: CASSLVGSTDTQYF. CDR3 coding DNA: TGTGCCAGCAGCTTAGTGGGCTCTACAGATACGCAGTATTTT.

The V and J genes are TRBV18 and TRBJ1-4; tentative D call: TRBD1 (5 bases). This CDR3 spans 15 amino acids. Germline values: CDR1 KGHSH, CDR2 LQKENI. Trimming left V 6 bases short and J 3 bases short, with 14 bases between. CDR3 loop: CASSFGRDPNEKLFF. The CDR3 DNA is TGTGCCAGCTCCTTCGGGAGGGACCCTAATGAAAAACTGTTTTTT. The variable domain in full, completed from reference TRBV18 and TRBJ1-4, reads NAGVMQNPRHLVRRRGQEARLRCSPMKGHSHVYWYRQLPEEGLKFMVYLQKENIIDESGMPKERFSAEFPKEGPSILRIQQVVRGDSAAYFCASSFGRDPNEKLFFGSGTQLSVL.

The V gene is TRBV9, the J gene TRBJ1-3, with TRBD1 as a possible D gene (6 bases). CDR3 size: 15 residues. CDR1 and CDR2 (germline): SGDLS, YYNGEE. Trimming stripped 4 bases from V and 4 bases from J, with 15 bases between. CDR3 sequence (DNA): TGTGCCAGCAGCTCCCAGGTGGGGGCGGGAAACACCATATATTTT. This codes for CASSSQVGAGNTIYF.

The rearrangement links TRBV2 to TRBJ1-1; the D gene is possibly TRBD1 (6 bases). Trimming removed 5 bases at V and 6 bases at J, with 13 bases between. CDR1 is SNHLY, CDR2 FYNNEI, per germline. The CDR3 runs 13 residues. The CDR3 DNA reads TGTGCCAGCAGTTCACATCAGGGGTCTGAAGCTTTCTTT. Its protein product is CASSSHQGSEAFF.

This chain uses TRBV19 with TRBJ1-5, with D possibly matching TRBD1 (6 bases). Per germline, CDR1 LNHDA and CDR2 SQIVND (reference sequence). V lost 6 bases, J lost 1 base, and 19 bases lay in between. The CDR3 spans 17 residues. CDR3 amino acids: CASSPGTQTDSNQPQHF. The CDR3 DNA sequence: TGTGCCAGTAGCCCCGGGACACAGACGGACAGCAATCAGCCCCAGCATTTT.

CDR3 nucleotide sequence: TGCAGCGTTGTTAAGAACGGGGTGGGAGAGACCCAGTACTTC. It translates to CSVVKNGVGETQYF. V is TRBV29-1 and J is TRBJ2-5; a possible D gene is TRBD2 (5 bases). Trimming shortened V by 4 bases and J by 4 bases, and 16 bases separated the two germline ends. The germline CDR1 and CDR2 sequences are SQVTM and ANQGSEA. The CDR3 contains 14 residues.

This clone was observed a single time. The J gene is TRBJ1-6, the V gene TRBV6-6; D is possibly TRBD1 (6 bases). V was shortened by 7 bases and J by 3 bases, with 10 bases between the two germline ends. CDR1 is MNHNY and CDR2 is SVGAGI in the germline V gene (reference sequence). The CDR3 is 14 residues long. The CDR3 is CASTPQGYNSPLHF. The DNA for the CDR3 is TGTGCCAGCACTCCACAGGGCTATAATTCACCCCTCCACTTT.

This chain links TRBV9 with TRBJ1-6; tentative D call: TRBD1 (5 bases). The V gene's germline CDR1 is SGDLS and CDR2 YYNGEE. CDR3 length equals 18 residues. Trimming took 0 bases from V and 3 from J, leaving 16 bases between them. CDR3 nucleotide sequence: TGTGCCAGCAGCGTAGGGGTCGGGCAGGGTCTCTATAATTCACCCCTCCACTTT. Amino acid sequence: CASSVGVGQGLYNSPLHF.

This chain joins TRBV12-3 or TRBV12-4 and TRBJ2-7, with 10 bases that match TRBD1. The CDR3 is 13 residues long. After removal of 8 bases from V and 4 bases from J, the junction contained 5 bases not matched to a gene. The DNA of the CDR3 is TGTGCCAGCGGGGGGGACAGGGGTTACGAGCAGTACTTC. Protein: CASGGDRGYEQYF.

The genes are TRBV10-3 and TRBJ1-2; perhaps TRBD1 as D (5 bases). Trimming cost V 0 bases and J 7 bases, with 12 bases left between them. This CDR3 is 14 amino acids long. The germline V gene has CDR1 ENHRY and CDR2 SYGVKD. This CDR3 is CAISESTRTRGYTF. The CDR3 DNA sequence: TGTGCCATCAGTGAGTCAACACGGACACGTGGCTACACCTTC.

The V call is TRBV5-1, the J call TRBJ1-4; 8 bases fit TRBD1. The J segment lost 4 bases and the V segment lost 4 bases, leaving 9 bases of the junction unmatched. The CDR3 covers 16 residues. Germline V lookup: CDR1 SGHRS, CDR2 YFSETQ. The CDR3 DNA follows: TGCGCCAGCAGCATACGGGGACAGGTCTATAATGAAAAACTGTTTTTT. Protein sequence: CASSIRGQVYNEKLFF.

The chain employs TRBV5-1 and TRBJ1-2; 7 bases agree with TRBD1. Germline loops: CDR1 SGHRS, CDR2 YFSETQ. CDR3 size: 15 residues. V was clipped by 4 bases and J by 6 bases; unmatched bases: 12. The CDR3 is CASSELGGAFNGYTF. CDR3 bases: TGCGCCAGCAGCGAATTAGGGGGCGCTTTCAATGGCTACACCTTC.

The chain couples TRBV30 to TRBJ2-3; 11 bases match TRBD2. This CDR3 has 19 amino acids. The ends lost 2 bases at V and 2 bases at J; junction bases unmatched: 15. Germline-derived CDR1 and CDR2 are GTSNPN and SVGIG (reference sequence). CDR3 sequence: CAWSIWTSGLLSHTDTQYF. CDR3 in DNA: TGTGCCTGGAGTATCTGGACTAGCGGGTTGCTGAGTCACACAGATACGCAGTATTTT. The variable domain in full, with the rest retrieved from reference TRBV30 and TRBJ2-3, is SQTIHQWPATLVQPVGSPLSLECTVEGTSNPNLYWYRQAAGRGLQLLFYSVGIGQISSEVPQNLSASRPQDRQFILSSKKLLLSDSGFYLCAWSIWTSGLLSHTDTQYFGPGTRLTVL.

This chain uses TRBV6-6 with TRBJ2-2; no clear D. Germline V CDR1 and CDR2: MNHNY, SVGAGI (reference sequence). V gave up 7 bases and J gave up 3 bases, with 6 bases separating them. The CDR3 sequence is 12 residues long. Here the CDR3 reads CASTRDTGELFF. The DNA for the CDR3 is TGTGCCAGCACCCGGGACACCGGGGAGCTGTTTTTT.

The rearrangement links TRBV7-8 to TRBJ2-2; TRBD2 matches at 13 bases. This CDR3 comprises 17 residues. Germline values: CDR1 SGHVS, CDR2 FQNEAQ. Germline trimming cut 5 bases from V and 5 bases from J; bases unmatched to any gene: 8. The CDR3 reads CASSPIRTSGGTGELFF. The DNA for the CDR3 is TGTGCCAGCAGCCCGATCAGGACTAGCGGGGGTACCGGGGAGCTGTTTTTT.